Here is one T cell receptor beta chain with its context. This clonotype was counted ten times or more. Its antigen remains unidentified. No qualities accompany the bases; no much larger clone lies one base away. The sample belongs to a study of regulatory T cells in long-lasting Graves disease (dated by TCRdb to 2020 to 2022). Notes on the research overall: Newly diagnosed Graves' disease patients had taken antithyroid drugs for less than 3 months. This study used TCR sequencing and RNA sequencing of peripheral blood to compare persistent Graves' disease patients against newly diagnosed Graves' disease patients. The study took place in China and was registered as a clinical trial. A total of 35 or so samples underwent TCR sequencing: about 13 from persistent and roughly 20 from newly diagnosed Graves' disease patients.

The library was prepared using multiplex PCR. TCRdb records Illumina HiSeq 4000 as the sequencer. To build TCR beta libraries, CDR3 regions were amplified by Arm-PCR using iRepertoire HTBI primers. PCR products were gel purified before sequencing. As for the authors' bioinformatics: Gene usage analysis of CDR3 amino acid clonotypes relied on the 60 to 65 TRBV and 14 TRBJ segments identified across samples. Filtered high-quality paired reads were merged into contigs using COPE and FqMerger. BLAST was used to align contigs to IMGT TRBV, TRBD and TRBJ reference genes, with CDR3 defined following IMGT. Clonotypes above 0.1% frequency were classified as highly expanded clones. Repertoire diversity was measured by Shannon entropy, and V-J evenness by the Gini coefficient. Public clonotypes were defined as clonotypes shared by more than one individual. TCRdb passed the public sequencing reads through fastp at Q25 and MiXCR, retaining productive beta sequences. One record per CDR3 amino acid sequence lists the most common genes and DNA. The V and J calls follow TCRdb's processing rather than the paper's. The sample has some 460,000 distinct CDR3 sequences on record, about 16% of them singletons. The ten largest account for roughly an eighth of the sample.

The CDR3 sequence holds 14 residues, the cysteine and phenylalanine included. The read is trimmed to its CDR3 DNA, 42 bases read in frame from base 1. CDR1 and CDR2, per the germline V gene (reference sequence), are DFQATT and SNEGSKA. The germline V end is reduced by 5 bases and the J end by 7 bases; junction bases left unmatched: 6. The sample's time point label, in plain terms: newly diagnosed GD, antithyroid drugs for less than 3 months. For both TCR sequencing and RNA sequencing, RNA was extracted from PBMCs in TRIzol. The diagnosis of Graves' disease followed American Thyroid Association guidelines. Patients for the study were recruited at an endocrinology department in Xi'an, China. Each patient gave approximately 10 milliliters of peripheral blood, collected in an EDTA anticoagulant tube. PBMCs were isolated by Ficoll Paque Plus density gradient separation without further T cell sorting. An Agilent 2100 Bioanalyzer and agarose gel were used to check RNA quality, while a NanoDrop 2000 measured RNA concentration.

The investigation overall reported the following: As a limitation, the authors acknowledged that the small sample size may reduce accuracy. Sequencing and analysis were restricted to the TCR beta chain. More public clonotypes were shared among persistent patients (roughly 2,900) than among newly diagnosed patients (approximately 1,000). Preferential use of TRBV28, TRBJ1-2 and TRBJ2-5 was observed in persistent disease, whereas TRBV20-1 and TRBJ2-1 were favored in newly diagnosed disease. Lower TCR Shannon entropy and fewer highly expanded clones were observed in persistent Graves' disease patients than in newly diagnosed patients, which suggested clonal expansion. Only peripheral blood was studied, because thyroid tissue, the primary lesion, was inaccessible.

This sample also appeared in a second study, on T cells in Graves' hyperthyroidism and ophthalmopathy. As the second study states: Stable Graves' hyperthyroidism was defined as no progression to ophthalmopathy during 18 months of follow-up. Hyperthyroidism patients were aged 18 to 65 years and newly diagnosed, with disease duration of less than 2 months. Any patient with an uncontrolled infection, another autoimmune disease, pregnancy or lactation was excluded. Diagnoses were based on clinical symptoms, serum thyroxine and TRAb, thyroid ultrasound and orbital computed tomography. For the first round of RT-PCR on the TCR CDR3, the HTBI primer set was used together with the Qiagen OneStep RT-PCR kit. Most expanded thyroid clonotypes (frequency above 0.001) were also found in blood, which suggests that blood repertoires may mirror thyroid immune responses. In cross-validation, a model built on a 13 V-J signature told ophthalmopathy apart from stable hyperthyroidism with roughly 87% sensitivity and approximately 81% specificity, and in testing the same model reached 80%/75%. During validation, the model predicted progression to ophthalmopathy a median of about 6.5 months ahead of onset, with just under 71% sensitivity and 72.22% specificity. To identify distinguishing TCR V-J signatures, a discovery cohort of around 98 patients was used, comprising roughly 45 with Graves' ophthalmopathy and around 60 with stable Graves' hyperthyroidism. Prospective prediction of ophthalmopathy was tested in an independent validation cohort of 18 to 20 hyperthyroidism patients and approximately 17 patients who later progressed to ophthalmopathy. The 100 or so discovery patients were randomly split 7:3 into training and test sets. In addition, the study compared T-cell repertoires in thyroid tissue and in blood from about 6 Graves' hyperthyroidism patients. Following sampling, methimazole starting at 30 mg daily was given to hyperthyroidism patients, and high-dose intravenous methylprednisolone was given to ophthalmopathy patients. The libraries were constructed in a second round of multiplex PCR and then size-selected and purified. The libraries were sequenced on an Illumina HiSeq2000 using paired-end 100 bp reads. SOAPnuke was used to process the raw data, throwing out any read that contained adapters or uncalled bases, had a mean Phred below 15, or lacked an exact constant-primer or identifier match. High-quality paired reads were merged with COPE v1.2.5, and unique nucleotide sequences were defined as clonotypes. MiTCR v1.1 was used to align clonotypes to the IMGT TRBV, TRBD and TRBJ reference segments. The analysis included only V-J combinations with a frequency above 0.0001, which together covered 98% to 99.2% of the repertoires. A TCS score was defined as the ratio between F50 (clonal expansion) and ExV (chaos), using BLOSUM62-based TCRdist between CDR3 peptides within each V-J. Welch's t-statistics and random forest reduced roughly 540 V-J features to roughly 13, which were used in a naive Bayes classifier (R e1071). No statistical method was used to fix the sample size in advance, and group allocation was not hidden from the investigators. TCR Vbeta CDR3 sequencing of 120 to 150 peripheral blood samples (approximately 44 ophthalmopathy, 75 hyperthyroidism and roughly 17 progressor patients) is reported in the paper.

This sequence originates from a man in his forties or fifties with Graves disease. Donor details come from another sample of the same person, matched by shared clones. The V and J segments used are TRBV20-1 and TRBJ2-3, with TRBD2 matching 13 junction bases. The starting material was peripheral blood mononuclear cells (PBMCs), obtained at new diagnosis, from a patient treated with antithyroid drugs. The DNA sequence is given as TGCAGTGCTGCCGGGACTAGCGGGACCAATACGCAGTATTTT. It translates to CSAAGTSGTNTQYF.